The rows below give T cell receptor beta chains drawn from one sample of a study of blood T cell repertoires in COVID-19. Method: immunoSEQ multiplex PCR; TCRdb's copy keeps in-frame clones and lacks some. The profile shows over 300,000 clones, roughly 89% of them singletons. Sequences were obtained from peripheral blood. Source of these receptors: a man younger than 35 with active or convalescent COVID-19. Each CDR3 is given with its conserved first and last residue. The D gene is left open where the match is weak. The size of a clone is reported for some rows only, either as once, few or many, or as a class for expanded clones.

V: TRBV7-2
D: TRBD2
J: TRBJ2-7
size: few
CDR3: CASSYGGSSSYEQYF
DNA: TGTGCCAGCAGCTACGGGGGGTCGAGCTCCTACGAGCAGTACTTC

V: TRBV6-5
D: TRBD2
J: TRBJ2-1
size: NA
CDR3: CASSYYGGGTNEQFF
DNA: TGTGCCAGCAGTTACTATGGCGGGGGGACGAATGAGCAGTTCTTC

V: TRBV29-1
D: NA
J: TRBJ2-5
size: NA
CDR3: CSVDSEGKETQYF
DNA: TGCAGCGTTGACTCTGAGGGTAAAGAGACCCAGTACTTC

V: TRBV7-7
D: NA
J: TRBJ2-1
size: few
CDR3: CASSFGAGASYEQFF
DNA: TGTGCTAGCAGCTTTGGGGCAGGTGCCTCCTATGAGCAGTTCTTC

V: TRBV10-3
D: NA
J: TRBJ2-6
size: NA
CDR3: CAISPSAGANVLTF
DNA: TGTGCCATCAGCCCTAGCGCTGGGGCCAACGTCCTGACTTTC

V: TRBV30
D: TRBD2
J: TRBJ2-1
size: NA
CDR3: CAWSVKRGDNEQFF
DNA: TGTGCCTGGAGTGTCAAGCGGGGGGACAATGAGCAGTTCTTC

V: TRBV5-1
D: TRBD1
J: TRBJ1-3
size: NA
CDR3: CASTTTGGSGNTIYF
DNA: TGCGCCAGCACCACGACAGGGGGCTCTGGAAACACCATATATTTT

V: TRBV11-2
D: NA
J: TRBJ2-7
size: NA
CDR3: CASSLSESGNYEQYF
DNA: TGTGCCAGCAGCTTGAGCGAGTCAGGGAACTACGAGCAGTACTTC

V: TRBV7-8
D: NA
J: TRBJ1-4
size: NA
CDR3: CASSRDRGHEKLFF
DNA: TGTGCCAGCAGCCGAGATAGAGGTCATGAAAAACTGTTTTTT

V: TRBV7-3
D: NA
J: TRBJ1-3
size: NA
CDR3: CASSLSGGYGNTIYF
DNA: TGTGCCAGCAGCTTATCCGGGGGGTATGGAAACACCATATATTTT

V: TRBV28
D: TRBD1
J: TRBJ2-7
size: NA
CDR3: CASRPDLFRDSMPRSF
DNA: TGTGCCAGCAGACCAGACCTATTCCGGGACAGTATGCCGAGATCCTTC

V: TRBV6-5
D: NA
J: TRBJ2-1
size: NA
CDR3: CASSYSWRAEQFF
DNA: TGTGCCAGCAGTTACTCGTGGCGGGCTGAGCAGTTCTTC

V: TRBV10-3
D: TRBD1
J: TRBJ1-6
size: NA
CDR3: CAISESGTAPYNSPLHF
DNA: TGTGCCATCAGTGAGTCGGGGACAGCGCCCTATAATTCACCCCTCCACTTT

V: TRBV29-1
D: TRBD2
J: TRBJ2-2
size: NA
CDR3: CSGAGGNTGELFF
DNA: TGCAGCGGGGCGGGAGGGAACACCGGGGAGCTGTTTTTT

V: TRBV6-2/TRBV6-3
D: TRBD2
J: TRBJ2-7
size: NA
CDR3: CASSSSSGGSYEQYF
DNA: TGTGCCAGCAGTTCAAGCAGCGGGGGGTCCTACGAGCAGTACTTC

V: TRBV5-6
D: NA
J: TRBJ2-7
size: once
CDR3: CASSLGLSSYEQYF
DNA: TGTGCCAGCAGCTTGGGACTGAGCTCCTACGAGCAGTACTTC

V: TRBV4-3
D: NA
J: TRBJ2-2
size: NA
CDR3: CASSFRGNTGELFF
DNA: TGCGCCAGCAGCTTCAGGGGGAACACCGGGGAGCTGTTTTTT

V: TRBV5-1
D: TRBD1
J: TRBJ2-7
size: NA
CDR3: CASSLDGTGGQEQYF
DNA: TGCGCCAGCAGCTTGGATGGGACAGGGGGCCAGGAGCAGTACTTC

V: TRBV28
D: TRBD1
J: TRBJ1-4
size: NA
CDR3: CASRTEETGGEKLFF
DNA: TGTGCCAGCCGAACCGAAGAAACAGGGGGTGAAAAACTGTTTTTT

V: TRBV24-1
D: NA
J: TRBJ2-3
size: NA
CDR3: CATSRGSSTDTQYF
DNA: TGTGCCACCAGTCGAGGGTCTAGCACAGATACGCAGTATTTT

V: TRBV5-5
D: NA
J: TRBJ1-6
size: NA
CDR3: CASSTGFSNSPLHF
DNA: TGTGCCAGCAGTACAGGGTTTTCGAATTCACCCCTCCACTTT

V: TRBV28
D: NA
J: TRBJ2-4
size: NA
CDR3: CASSPAEKAKNIQYF
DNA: TGTGCCAGCAGTCCAGCGGAAAAAGCCAAAAACATTCAGTACTTC

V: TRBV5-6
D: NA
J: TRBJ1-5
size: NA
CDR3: CASSSSWGNQPQHF
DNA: TGTGCCAGCAGCTCTAGTTGGGGCAATCAGCCCCAGCATTTT